The present T cell receptor (beta chain) was sequenced within a study of T cell repertoires in cytomegalovirus infection. One entry per CDR3 protein results from TCRdb running MiXCR on the reads. There are a few hundred thousand distinct CDR3 sequences in the sample; roughly an eighth occur only once, and roughly 9.7% lies in the top ten. This clonotype has a handful of counts. Its antigen is not identified. From germline, CDR1 is MNHNS and CDR2 SASEGT. V was cut by 1 base and J by 7 bases, with 4 bases left in between. The CDR3 length is 12 residues. Study-wide results and caveats: Summed frequency of shared TCR beta families picked out CMV carriers who also had the relevant HLA.

V usage is TRBV6-1 and J usage is TRBJ2-2; D gene ambiguous. The material sequenced was PBMCs. The receptor comes from a human donor in good health (CMV status not recorded). Some clones in this sample may be carry-over from other donors' samples. Written as DNA, the CDR3 is TGTGCCAGCAGTGAAGATCTCGGGGAGCTGTTTTTT. Translating it yields CASSEDLGELFF.